The next 12 T cell receptor beta chains were all read from a single sample in a study of CD8 T cells in ankylosing spondylitis. TCRdb redid the calling of the 5' RACE reads with MiXCR, one entry per CDR3 protein. The data hold 230,000 or so distinct CDR3 sequences, with 18% observed a single time. The sequencing sample was made of blood, either unsorted or a sorted T cell fraction (not recorded which). The receptors come from a male donor with ankylosing spondylitis or in good health (not recorded which).

This sequence joins TRBV4-1 and TRBJ2-7; the match to TRBD2 covers 9 bases. J was trimmed by 3 bases and V by 1 base; bases with no gene match: 4. This CDR3 is 15 amino acids long. Germline CDR1 and CDR2: MGHRA and YSYEKL. The chain's CDR3 is CASSQGAGGNYEQYF. The CDR3 DNA is TGCGCCAGCAGCCAAGGGGCGGGGGGGAACTACGAGCAGTACTTC.

This clonotype turned up a few times. V is TRBV20-1 and J is TRBJ2-1, with TRBD1 as a possible D gene (7 bases). Germline V gives CDR1 DFQATT, CDR2 SNEGSKA (reference sequence). V dropped 1 base and J dropped 9 bases, with 19 bases sitting between them. CDR3 length: 15 amino acids. CDR3 residues: CSARAQGGDHGEQFF. The CDR3 DNA reads as TGCAGTGCTAGAGCCCAGGGGGGAGACCACGGTGAGCAGTTCTTC.

The gene calls are TRBV29-1 and TRBJ2-7; 11 bases are shared with TRBD1. The J segment lost 3 bases and the V segment lost 4 bases, leaving 11 bases of the junction unmatched. This CDR3 comprises 16 residues. Germline V gene data show CDR1 as SQVTM and CDR2 as ANQGSEA. This CDR3 is CSVVFWGQGDHYEQYF. The CDR3 DNA is TGCAGCGTTGTTTTCTGGGGACAGGGGGACCACTACGAGCAGTACTTC.

This chain connects TRBV6-2 or TRBV6-3 to TRBJ2-7, with a tentative D call TRBD2 (7 bases). The CDR3 totals 16 residues. CDR1 and CDR2 from the germline V gene are MNHEY and SVGEGT. The ends were cut back, 6 bases at V and 1 base at J, with 19 bases in the middle. CDR3 in DNA: TGTGCCAGCAGCGGAAGATACAGGGAGGGATCCTACGAGCAGTACTTC. It specifies CASSGRYREGSYEQYF.

This clonotype was detected ten times or more. The chain employs TRBV7-6 and TRBJ2-2; no clear D gene. The CDR3 is made up of 16 amino acids. In germline, CDR1 is SGHVS, CDR2 FNYEAQ. The V end was cut by 4 bases, the J end by 0 bases, with 12 bases between. The CDR3 here is CASSSSTNANTGELFF. CDR3 DNA: TGTGCCAGCAGCTCCTCGACAAACGCGAACACCGGGGAGCTGTTTTTT.

The J gene is TRBJ1-2, the V gene TRBV19; D gene uncertain. The CDR3 covers 12 residues. CDR1 and CDR2 from the germline V gene are LNHDA and SQIVND (reference sequence). CDR3 DNA: TGTGCTCCGGATGCAGTGAACTATGGCTACACCTTC. This gives the protein CAPDAVNYGYTF.

The V and J genes are TRBV25-1 and TRBJ2-7; tentative D call: TRBD1 (7 bases). Germline V gene data show CDR1 as MGHDK and CDR2 as SYGVNS. CDR3 size: 15 residues. Deletions cut 6 bases from V and 0 bases from J, with 15 bases between. The CDR3 spells CASRAAGQSSYEQYF. The DNA for the CDR3 is TGTGCCAGCAGGGCTGCGGGACAGAGCTCCTACGAGCAGTACTTC.

The chain couples TRBV20-1 to TRBJ2-2; 10 bases map to TRBD2. The CDR3 is 12 residues long. CDR1 DFQATT and CDR2 SNEGSKA come from the germline V gene (reference sequence). The CDR3 DNA is TGCAGGGATAGCGGGAGGACCGGGGAGCTGTTTTTT. Translated, it gives CRDSGRTGELFF.

This clonotype was detected only a few times. The chain recombines TRBV12-3 or TRBV12-4 with TRBJ2-5; 9 bases fit TRBD2. Trimming at V came to 6 bases and at J to 5 bases, leaving 4 bases not matched to a gene. CDR3 length equals 13 residues. The CDR3 is CASSAGGSETQYF. The CDR3, as DNA: TGTGCCAGCAGCGCGGGGGGGTCGGAGACCCAGTACTTC.

The rearrangement links TRBV2 to TRBJ2-4; D possibly corresponds to TRBD2 (5 bases). Germline V gene lookup returns CDR1 SNHLY and CDR2 FYNNEI. The CDR3 contains 16 residues. Trimming shortened V by 6 bases and J by 9 bases, and 24 bases separated the two germline ends. CDR3 residues: CASRAAGMSQATIQYF. Here the CDR3 DNA reads TGTGCCAGCAGGGCCGCGGGTATGTCTCAGGCGACCATTCAGTACTTC.

This chain's CDR3 is CASSPSGHEQFF. CDR3 nucleotides: TGTGCCAGCAGCCCCTCAGGACATGAGCAGTTCTTC. This chain joins TRBV7-2 and TRBJ2-1, with D unresolved. This CDR3 comprises 12 residues. Germline assignment: CDR1 SGHTA and CDR2 FQGNSA. Trimming removed 5 bases from V and 8 bases from J, with 10 bases in between.

This clonotype was seen only a few times. The V and J genes are TRBV12-3 or TRBV12-4 and TRBJ2-4; maybe TRBD2 (6 bases). Between the trimmed V and J ends, which lost 5 bases and 5 bases, there was a span of 7 bases. This CDR3 is 12 amino acids long. The CDR3 bases are TGTGCCAGCAGTGGAGGGGAAAACATTCAGTACTTC. Its protein is CASSGGENIQYF.